The source of this T cell receptor beta chain is a study of T cell changes during pregnancy in multiple sclerosis. Clones were read by immunoSEQ multiplex PCR, and TCRdb kept only the in-frame ones, dropping some. Seen here are some 41,000 clones, 88% observed once, and the top ten hold about 4%. The TCR comes from a female donor with multiple sclerosis, enrolled in a pregnancy study. Sequenced here: CD8+ T cells from peripheral blood mononuclear cells, sampled in the first trimester of pregnancy.

The CDR3 DNA reads as TGTGCCAGCAGTTTCGGGTCCACCTACGAGCAGTACTTC. Its protein is CASSFGSTYEQYF. The rearrangement joins TRBV27 to TRBJ2-7; D gene unclear. V was shortened by 3 bases and J by 2 bases, with 8 bases between the two germline ends. There are 13 residues in the CDR3. Looked up from germline, CDR1 is MNHEY and CDR2 is SMNVEV (reference sequence).